This is a list of T cell receptor beta chains from one sample in a study of neurological immune-mediated disorders. TCRdb independently ran MiXCR on the 5' RACE reads; one entry per CDR3 protein. The sample lists approximately 85,000 distinct CDR3 sequences; around 13% were seen once. Sequencing input: PBMCs. The receptors stem from a female donor with HTLV-1-associated myelopathy (HAM/TSP). Both conserved end residues are trimmed from each CDR3.

J	V	CDR3
TRBJ2-1	TRBV29-1	SVGDYNEQF
TRBJ2-6	TRBV5-1	ASSPGQLSSGANVLT
TRBJ2-7	TRBV29-1	SVAGQAPYEQY
TRBJ2-7	TRBV14	ASSQVEDRGHYEQY
TRBJ1-4	TRBV5-1	ASSLAYATNEKLF
TRBJ1-6	TRBV7-9	ASSQGGRSSYNSPLH
TRBJ2-3	TRBV10-3	AISPSPGKYSTDTQY
TRBJ2-7	TRBV20-1	SASGGQRRQY
TRBJ2-3	TRBV11-2	ANILHFTDPIKDTQY
TRBJ2-7	TRBV29-1	SAATGSSYEQY
TRBJ2-1	TRBV19	ASSLLAGVEQF
TRBJ2-7	TRBV5-1	ASSLTGDRYEQY
TRBJ2-3	TRBV5-1	ASSLDILNTQY
TRBJ2-7	TRBV27	ASSDRDRPSYEQY
TRBJ2-3	TRBV6-6	ASRGDSDTQY
TRBJ2-4	TRBV12-3/TRBV12-4	ASSSGTSKAKNIQY
TRBJ2-1	TRBV7-2	ASSGRSGTGKDEQF
TRBJ2-2	TRBV7-9	ASIIAGLPGHTNTGELF
TRBJ2-7	TRBV20-1	SAKWLAGGLEQY
TRBJ2-5	TRBV5-1	ASSLTFQETQY
TRBJ2-3	TRBV21-1	ASSKDLTDTQY
TRBJ2-7	TRBV5-6	ASQKAIYEQY
TRBJ1-4	TRBV5-1	ASSFGSVGREKLF
TRBJ1-3	TRBV20-1	SASGAGGSGNTIY
TRBJ1-1	TRBV30	AWRSTGEAF
TRBJ2-2	TRBV4-1	ASSSNRDRLFTGELF